Presented here are 31 T cell receptor beta chains from one specimen sequenced in a study of cytomegalovirus exposure and HLA in healthy donors. A multiplex PCR was run with 60 Vbeta primers and 13 Jbeta primers. Using immunoSEQ multiplex PCR, the repertoire was profiled, and TCRdb retains in-frame clones only, with some absent. In the table there are some 200,000 clones, approximately 59% of which are singletons. Sequencing was done on a sample of PBMCs. These receptors were obtained from a man in his forties or fifties in good health and CMV-seronegative.

This clone was seen a handful of times. The genes are TRBV7-7 and TRBJ1-2; 7 nucleotides match TRBD1. CDR3 size: 16 residues. Looked up from germline, CDR1 is SSHAT and CDR2 is FNYEAQ (reference sequence). V lost 5 bases to trimming and J lost 4 bases; unmatched junction nucleotides: 13. CDR3 region: CASSPPQQGTAYGYTF. CDR3 in DNA: TGTGCCAGCAGCCCTCCCCAACAGGGGACCGCCTATGGCTACACCTTC.

The table lists this clone with a few counts. The chain recombines TRBV18 with TRBJ1-2, with D unclear. This CDR3 spans 14 amino acids. Per germline, CDR1 KGHSH and CDR2 LQKENI. V was clipped by 2 bases and J by 4 bases, with 11 bases between them. CDR3 sequence (DNA): TGTGCCAGCTCACCAGGCCCAGAACCCTATGGCTACACCTTC. As protein: CASSPGPEPYGYTF.

This chain links TRBV19 with TRBJ1-6; a possible D gene is TRBD1 (5 bases). Deletions cut 6 bases from V and 4 bases from J, with 13 bases between. Germline V lookup: CDR1 LNHDA, CDR2 SQIVND (reference sequence). The CDR3 covers 15 residues. CDR3 amino acids: CASSQTPGYNSPLHF. CDR3 in DNA: TGTGCCAGTAGCCAAACCCCAGGGTATAATTCACCCCTCCACTTT.

The chain combines TRBV10-3 with TRBJ1-4, with D perhaps TRBD1 (5 bases). V gave up 3 bases and J gave up 1 base, with 9 bases separating them. Germline-derived CDR1 and CDR2 are ENHRY and SYGVKD. The CDR3 totals 15 residues. The DNA for the CDR3 is TGTGCCATCAGTGAAATGACAGAAACTAATGAAAAACTGTTTTTT. Amino acid sequence: CAISEMTETNEKLFF.

V usage is TRBV5-1 and J usage is TRBJ2-2, with 11 nucleotides matching TRBD1. The junction had 9 bases not matched to a gene; V was cut back by 5 bases and J by 6 bases. This CDR3 spans 16 amino acids. CDR1 is SGHRS and CDR2 is YFSETQ in the germline V gene. The CDR3 is CASSLRTGGISGELFF. In DNA form, the CDR3 reads TGCGCCAGCAGTCTCCGGACAGGGGGCATTTCCGGGGAGCTGTTTTTT.

This clone was picked up a small number of times. The chain combines TRBV7-2 with TRBJ2-3; a weak D match, TRBD2 (5 bases). Trimming took 2 bases from V and 3 from J, leaving 6 bases between them. The CDR3 spans 13 residues. Germline V gives CDR1 SGHTA, CDR2 FQGNSA. CDR3 nucleotides: TGTGCCAGCAGCTTACCGGGGACAGATACGCAGTATTTT. It encodes CASSLPGTDTQYF.

This clone came up a few times. V is TRBV10-3 and J is TRBJ2-2; possible D gene TRBD2, 6 bases. V was shortened by 0 bases and J by 7 bases, with 6 bases between the two germline ends. Germline CDR1 is ENHRY and CDR2 is SYGVKD. The CDR3 has 13 residues. CDR3 nucleotides: TGTGCCATCAGTGAGTCGCGGGGCGGGGAGCTGTTTTTT. It encodes CAISESRGGELFF.

This chain connects TRBV27 to TRBJ1-5; weak D call: TRBD1 (6 bases). The CDR3 totals 14 residues. CDR1 and CDR2 from the germline V gene are MNHEY and SMNVEV (reference sequence). The V end was cut by 6 bases, the J end by 7 bases, with 16 bases between. As DNA, the CDR3 is TGTGCCAGCAGCCAAACAGGGTGGCAGCAGCCCCAGCATTTT. The encoded protein is CASSQTGWQQPQHF.

V and J are TRBV6-6 and TRBJ2-2; TRBD1 matches at 8 bases. Germline CDR1 MNHNY, CDR2 SVGAGI (reference sequence). The CDR3 covers 15 residues. J gave up 6 bases and V 5 bases, and 8 bases lay outside the gene matches. The CDR3 spells CASSKDRVGSGELFF. Written as DNA, the CDR3 is TGTGCCAGCAGTAAGGACAGGGTTGGCTCCGGGGAGCTGTTTTTT.

In regard to this clone: At one end the junction does not follow the germline gene, possibly because of a read error. V is TRBV7-9 and J is TRBJ1-1; TRBD1 agrees at 9 bases. Per germline, CDR1 SEHNR and CDR2 FQNEAQ (reference sequence). There are 18 residues in the CDR3. Here the CDR3 DNA reads TGTTCCAGCAGCCCGGCCGGGACAGGGATCCGTCTGAACACTGAAGCTTTCTTT. The encoded protein is CSSSPAGTGIRLNTEAFF.

The chain recombines TRBV6-1 with TRBJ2-7; 9 nucleotides match TRBD2. This CDR3 region has 15 residues. From germline, CDR1 is MNHNS and CDR2 SASEGT. The trim removed 1 base at V and 1 base at J, leaving 2 bases unmatched. The DNA of the CDR3 is TGTGCCAGCAGTGAAGGTAGCGGGGGTTCCTACGAGCAGTACTTC. Translation gives CASSEGSGGSYEQYF.

The V and J genes are TRBV27 and TRBJ2-1; no reliable D call. Germline values: CDR1 MNHEY, CDR2 SMNVEV (reference sequence). The CDR3 is 15 residues long. V was cut by 2 bases and J by 2 bases, with 10 bases left in between. In DNA form, the CDR3 reads TGTGCCAGCAGTTTAGAGGTTCGCCCCTACAATGAGCAGTTCTTC. Translated, it gives CASSLEVRPYNEQFF.

The chain couples TRBV5-6 to TRBJ2-2; 8 nucleotides match TRBD1. The CDR3 runs to 17 residues. With V trimmed by 0 bases and J by 1 base, 5 bases remained unmatched. CDR1 SGHDT and CDR2 YYEEEE come from the germline V gene. CDR3 DNA: TGTGCCAGCAGCTTGGTCCGGGACAGGTGGAACACCGGGGAGCTGTTTTTT. Its translation is CASSLVRDRWNTGELFF.

V gene TRBV6-5 combines with J gene TRBJ1-4, with 7 bases lining up with TRBD1. Per the germline V gene, CDR1 is MNHEY and CDR2 is SVGAGI. CDR3 length: 14 amino acids. The J segment lost 8 bases and the V segment lost 5 bases, leaving 8 bases of the junction unmatched. Written as DNA, the CDR3 is TGTGCCAGCAGTCCTGACAGGGCATGGGAAAAACTGTTTTTT. Translation gives CASSPDRAWEKLFF.

The rearrangement links TRBV5-8 to TRBJ2-7; the D gene is possibly TRBD1 (5 bases). Trimming removed 3 bases from V and 8 bases from J, with 15 bases in between. CDR1 SGHTS and CDR2 YDEGEE come from the germline V gene. The CDR3 is 13 amino acids. The DNA of the CDR3 is TGTGCCAGCAGCTCGCAACAGGCATGGAAGCAGTACTTC. Its protein product is CASSSQQAWKQYF. The full variable domain, in which reference TRBV5-8 and TRBJ2-7 provide the parts outside the CDR3, is EAGVTQSPTHLIKTRGQQATLRCSPISGHTSVYWYQQALGLGLQFLLWYDEGEERNRGNFPPRFSGRQFPNYSSELNVNALELEDSALYLCASSSQQAWKQYFGPGTRLTVT.

The chain links TRBV7-8 to TRBJ2-1; 7 bases match TRBD2. Germline-derived CDR1 and CDR2 are SGHVS and FQNEAQ. This CDR3 comprises 11 residues. Trimming took 4 bases from V and 12 from J; bases not matched to a gene: 3. The CDR3 nucleotides read TGTGCCAGCAGCTCCTGGGGGGGGCAGTTCTTC. Encoded protein: CASSSWGGQFF.

This clone has more than one count but fewer than ten. The chain carries TRBV7-8 and TRBJ2-1; 13 nucleotides line up with TRBD2. CDR1 is SGHVS, CDR2 FQNEAQ, per germline. J lost 4 bases, V lost 5 bases, and 5 bases had no gene match. The CDR3 runs 16 residues. DNA for the CDR3: TGTGCCAGCAGCCCGCGGACTAGCGGGGGTTACAATGAGCAGTTCTTC. Amino acid sequence: CASSPRTSGGYNEQFF.

The V call is TRBV11-3, the J call TRBJ2-5; tentative D call: TRBD1 (6 bases). The CDR3 has 14 amino acids. Germline CDR1 reads SGHNT; CDR2 reads YENEEA. Deletions cut 5 bases from V and 5 bases from J, with 15 bases between. As DNA, the CDR3 is TGTGCCAGCAGCCTCAACAGGGTTTCCGAGACCCAGTACTTC. As protein: CASSLNRVSETQYF.

A note on this clone: This CDR3 is also generated by other DNA sequences in the sample. This chain's CDR3 is CASSQGRGSYEQYF. The CDR3 DNA follows: TGCGCCAGCAGCCAAGGCCGGGGCTCCTACGAGCAGTACTTC. The gene calls are TRBV4-1 and TRBJ2-7; D is perhaps TRBD2 (5 bases). The V end was cut by 1 base, the J end by 0 bases, with 7 bases between. The CDR3 has 14 residues. Germline CDR1 and CDR2: MGHRA and YSYEKL.

The CDR3 bases are TGTGCCAGCAGCCTTGACGTAGCGGGGCGTCAAGAGACCCAGTACTTC. It yields the protein CASSLDVAGRQETQYF. V and J are TRBV7-9 and TRBJ2-5; TRBD2 agrees at 8 bases. This CDR3 contains 16 residues. Germline trimming cut 5 bases from V and 2 bases from J; bases unmatched to any gene: 10. Germline CDR1 reads SEHNR; CDR2 reads FQNEAQ (reference sequence).

J is TRBJ2-7 and V is TRBV12-1; TRBD2, the table's D call, lacks a check against the DNA. TRBV12-1 is noted as a pseudogene. There are 14 residues in the CDR3. As DNA, the CDR3 is TGTGCCAGCCGGACCAGCGGGAGGAAATACGAGCAGTACTTC. The encoded protein is CASRTSGRKYEQYF.

This clone appeared a few times. V is TRBV27 and J is TRBJ2-1, with TRBD2 as a possible D gene (5 bases). The CDR3 runs to 14 residues. Trimming took 4 bases from V and 1 from J, leaving 8 bases between them. Per the germline V gene, CDR1 is MNHEY and CDR2 is SMNVEV (reference sequence). The CDR3 reads CASSSGESYNEQFF. The DNA of the CDR3 is TGTGCCAGCAGTTCCGGGGAATCCTACAATGAGCAGTTCTTC.

The genes are TRBV7-2 and TRBJ2-7; D is undetermined. The CDR3 totals 11 residues. Germline V CDR1 and CDR2: SGHTA, FQGNSA. The germline V and J ends were trimmed by 6 bases and 6 bases, with 9 bases remaining between them. The CDR3 here is CASRLISEQYF. CDR3 nucleotides: TGTGCCAGCAGACTGATTAGCGAGCAGTACTTC.

In its sample, this clone was seen a few times. The rearrangement links TRBV5-4 to TRBJ1-1; D call uncertain. Germline assignment: CDR1 SGHNT and CDR2 YYREEE (reference sequence). Trimming cost V 0 bases and J 4 bases, with 10 bases left between them. This CDR3 has 14 residues. For the CDR3, the DNA is TGTGCCAGCAGCTTGGGGAGGATCGGCACTGAAGCTTTCTTT. Translation gives CASSLGRIGTEAFF.

The sample holds a few counts of this clone. The V and J genes are TRBV30 and TRBJ1-2, with 8 bases that match TRBD1. The junction had 16 bases not matched to a gene; V was cut back by 2 bases and J by 2 bases. This CDR3 is 18 amino acids long. CDR1 GTSNPN and CDR2 SVGIG come from the germline V gene (reference sequence). This chain's CDR3 is CAWSRAAMGTGTNYGYTF. The CDR3, as DNA: TGTGCCTGGAGTCGGGCTGCGATGGGGACAGGAACGAACTATGGCTACACCTTC. Looking up the rest from reference TRBV30 and TRBJ1-2 gives the full variable domain: SQTIHQWPATLVQPVGSPLSLECTVEGTSNPNLYWYRQAAGRGLQLLFYSVGIGQISSEVPQNLSASRPQDRQFILSSKKLLLSDSGFYLCAWSRAAMGTGTNYGYTFGSGTRLTVV.

The chain couples TRBV10-3 to TRBJ1-1; 11 bases fit TRBD1. CDR1 is ENHRY, CDR2 SYGVKD, per germline. The CDR3 runs 13 residues. V dropped 7 bases and J dropped 4; count of bases not matched to a gene: 2. The CDR3 spells CAITDRGLTEAFF. The CDR3 DNA reads as TGTGCCATCACGGACAGGGGGCTCACTGAAGCTTTCTTT.

This clone showed up just a few times. CDR3 DNA sequence: TGTGCCAGCAGTGAAGCAAGCGGGGGTGGGGCCAACGTCCTGACTTTC. Translation: CASSEASGGGANVLTF. The gene calls are TRBV2 and TRBJ2-6, with 8 bases matching TRBD2. This CDR3 contains 16 residues. With 0 bases clipped from V and 3 bases from J, the junction kept 1 base outside the gene matches. Germline V gene sequence: CDR1 SNHLY, CDR2 FYNNEI. The whole variable domain, filled in from reference TRBV2 and TRBJ2-6, reads EPEVTQTPSHQVTQMGQEVILRCVPISNHLYFYWYRQILGQKVEFLVSFYNNEISEKSEIFDDQFSVERPDGSNFTLKIRSTKLEDSAMYFCASSEASGGGANVLTFGAGSRLTVL.

The chain recombines TRBV15 with TRBJ2-5; TRBD2 is a possible D gene (5 bases). The CDR3 has 16 residues. CDR1 and CDR2 from the germline V gene are LNHNV and YYDKDF (reference sequence). The V gene lost 0 bases and the J gene lost 4 bases, with 15 bases spanning the gap. The CDR3 bases are TGTGCCACCAGCAGAGAATGGCGGGCCGGAGTAGAGACCCAGTACTTC. This encodes CATSREWRAGVETQYF. Complete variable domain (other parts from reference TRBV15 and TRBJ2-5): DAMVIQNPRYQVTQFGKPVTLSCSQTLNHNVMYWYQQKSSQAPKLLFHYYDKDFNNEADTPDNFQSRRPNTSFCFLDIRSPGLGDTAMYLCATSREWRAGVETQYFGPGTRLLVL.

The rearrangement joins TRBV29-1 to TRBJ2-1, with TRBD2 identical over 8 bases. Germline V gives CDR1 SQVTM, CDR2 ANQGSEA. The CDR3 sequence is 15 residues long. Trimming cost V 7 bases and J 5 bases; bases outside gene matches: 13. CDR3 loop: CSGKVGGGRNNEQFF. For the CDR3, the DNA is TGCAGCGGTAAAGTCGGCGGGGGGCGGAACAATGAGCAGTTCTTC.

V usage is TRBV6-5 and J usage is TRBJ2-7, with 9 nucleotides matching TRBD1. The CDR3 loop spans 15 amino acids. V lost 2 bases, J lost 3 bases, and 5 bases stayed unmatched. In germline, CDR1 is MNHEY, CDR2 SVGAGI. CDR3 sequence reads: CASSYHPGQGYEQYF. The CDR3 region has the DNA TGTGCCAGCAGTTACCACCCGGGACAGGGCTACGAGCAGTACTTC.

This rearrangement joins TRBV15 to TRBJ1-5; TRBD1 aligns across 11 bases. The ends lost 3 bases at V and 2 bases at J; junction bases unmatched: 6. Germline CDR1 LNHNV, CDR2 YYDKDF (reference sequence). CDR3 length: 17 residues. The CDR3 DNA reads as TGTGCCACCAGCAGGGACAGGGGGCTTGAGGGCAATCAGCCCCAGCATTTT. Its protein is CATSRDRGLEGNQPQHF.